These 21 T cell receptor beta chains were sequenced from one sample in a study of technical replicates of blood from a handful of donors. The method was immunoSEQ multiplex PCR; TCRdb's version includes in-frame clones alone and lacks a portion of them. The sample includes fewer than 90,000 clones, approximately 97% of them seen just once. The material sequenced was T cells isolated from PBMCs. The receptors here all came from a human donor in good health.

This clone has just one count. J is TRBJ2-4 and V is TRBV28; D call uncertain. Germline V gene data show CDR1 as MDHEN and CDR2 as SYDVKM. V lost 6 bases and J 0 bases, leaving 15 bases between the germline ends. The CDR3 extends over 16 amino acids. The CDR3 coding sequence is TGTGCCAGCAGCCCTGGGCAGGCACTAGCCAAAAACATTCAGTACTTC. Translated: CASSPGQALAKNIQYF. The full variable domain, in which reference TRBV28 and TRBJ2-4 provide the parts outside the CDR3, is DVKVTQSSRYLVKRTGEKVFLECVQDMDHENMFWYRQDPGLGLRLIYFSYDVKMKEKGDIPEGYSVSREKKERFSLILESASTNQTSMYLCASSPGQALAKNIQYFGAGTRLSVL.

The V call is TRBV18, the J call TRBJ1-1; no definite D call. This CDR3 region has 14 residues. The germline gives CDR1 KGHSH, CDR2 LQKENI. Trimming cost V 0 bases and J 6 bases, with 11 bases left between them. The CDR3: CASSPPGVGPEAFF. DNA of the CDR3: TGTGCCAGCTCACCACCCGGAGTAGGCCCTGAAGCTTTCTTT.

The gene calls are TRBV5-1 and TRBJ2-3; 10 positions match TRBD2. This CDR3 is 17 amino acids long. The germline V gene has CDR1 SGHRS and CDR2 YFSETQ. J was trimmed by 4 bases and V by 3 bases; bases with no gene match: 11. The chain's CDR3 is CASSSTPSGGLSDTQYF. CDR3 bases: TGCGCCAGCAGCTCCACCCCTAGCGGGGGACTCTCAGATACGCAGTATTTT.

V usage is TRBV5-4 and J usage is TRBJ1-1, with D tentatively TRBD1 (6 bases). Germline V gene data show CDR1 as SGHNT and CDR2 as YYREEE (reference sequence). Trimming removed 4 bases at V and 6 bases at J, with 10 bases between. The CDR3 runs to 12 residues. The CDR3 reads CASSGRQAEAFF. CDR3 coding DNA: TGTGCCAGCAGCGGCCGACAGGCTGAAGCTTTCTTT.

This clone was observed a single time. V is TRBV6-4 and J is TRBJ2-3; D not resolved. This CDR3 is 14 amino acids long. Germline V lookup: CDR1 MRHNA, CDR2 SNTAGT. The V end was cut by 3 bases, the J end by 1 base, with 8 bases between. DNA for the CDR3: TGTGCCAGCAGTGAAGCTTTGGGCACAGATACGCAGTATTTT. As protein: CASSEALGTDTQYF.

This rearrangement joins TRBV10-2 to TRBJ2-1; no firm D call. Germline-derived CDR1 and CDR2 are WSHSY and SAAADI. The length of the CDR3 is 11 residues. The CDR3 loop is CVAGSYNEQFF. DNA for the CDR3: TGCGTAGCCGGCTCCTACAATGAGCAGTTCTTC.

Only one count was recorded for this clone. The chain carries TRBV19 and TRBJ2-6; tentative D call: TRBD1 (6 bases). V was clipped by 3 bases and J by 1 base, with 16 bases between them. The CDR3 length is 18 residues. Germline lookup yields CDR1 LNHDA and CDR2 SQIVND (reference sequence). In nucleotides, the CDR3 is TGTGCCAGTAGTATTACAGGGAAACCGCAATCTGGGGCCAACGTCCTGACTTTC. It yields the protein CASSITGKPQSGANVLTF.

The CDR3 here is CASSLARARAETQYF. The CDR3, as DNA: TGTGCCAGCAGCTTGGCCCGGGCGAGGGCGGAGACCCAGTACTTC. The chain couples TRBV11-3 to TRBJ2-5; perhaps TRBD2 as D (5 bases). Germline values: CDR1 SGHNT, CDR2 YENEEA. The CDR3 sequence is 15 residues long. V was trimmed by 3 bases and J by 5 bases, leaving 16 bases between them.

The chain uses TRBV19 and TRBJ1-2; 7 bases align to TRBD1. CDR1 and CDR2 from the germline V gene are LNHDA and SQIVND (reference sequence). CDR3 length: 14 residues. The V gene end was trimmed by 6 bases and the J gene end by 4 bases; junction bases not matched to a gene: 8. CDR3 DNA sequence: TGTGCCAGTAGACCCGGGACAGCAGTCTATGGCTACACCTTC. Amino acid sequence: CASRPGTAVYGYTF.

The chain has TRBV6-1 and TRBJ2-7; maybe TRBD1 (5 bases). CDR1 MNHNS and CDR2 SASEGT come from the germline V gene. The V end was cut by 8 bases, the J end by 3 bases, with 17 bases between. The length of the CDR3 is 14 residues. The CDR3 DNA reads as TGTGCCAGCGGCGAAGCAAGGACAATCTACGAGCAGTACTTC. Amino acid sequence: CASGEARTIYEQYF.

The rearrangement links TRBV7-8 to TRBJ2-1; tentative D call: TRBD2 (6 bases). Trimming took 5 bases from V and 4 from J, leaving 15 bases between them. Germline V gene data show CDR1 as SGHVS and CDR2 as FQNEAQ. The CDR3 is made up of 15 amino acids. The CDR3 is CASSRGNPTYNEQFF. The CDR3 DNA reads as TGTGCCAGCAGCCGGGGGAACCCTACTTACAATGAGCAGTTCTTC.

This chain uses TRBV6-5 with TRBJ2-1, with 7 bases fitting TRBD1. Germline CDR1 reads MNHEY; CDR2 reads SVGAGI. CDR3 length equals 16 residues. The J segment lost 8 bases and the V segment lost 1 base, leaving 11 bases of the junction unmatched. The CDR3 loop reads CASSYFPGGFRYEQFF. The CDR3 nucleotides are TGTGCCAGCAGTTACTTTCCAGGGGGTTTCAGGTATGAGCAGTTCTTC.

CDR3 amino acids: CASTRRGQKNTEAFF. In nucleotides, the CDR3 is TGTGCCAGCACCCGCAGGGGACAGAAAAACACTGAAGCTTTCTTT. The chain has TRBV6-5 and TRBJ1-1; 7 positions agree with TRBD1. Germline CDR1 reads MNHEY; CDR2 reads SVGAGI. The CDR3 length is 15 residues. V shed 7 bases, J shed 2 bases, and the junction held 10 bases outside the gene matches.

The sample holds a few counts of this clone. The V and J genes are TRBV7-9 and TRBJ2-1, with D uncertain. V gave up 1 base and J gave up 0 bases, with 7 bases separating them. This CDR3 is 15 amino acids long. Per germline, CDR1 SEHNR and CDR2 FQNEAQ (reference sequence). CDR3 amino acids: CASSLGLSSYNEQFF. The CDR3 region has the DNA TGTGCCAGCAGCTTAGGACTTAGCTCCTACAATGAGCAGTTCTTC. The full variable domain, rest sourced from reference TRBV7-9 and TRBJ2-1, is DTGVSQNPRHKITKRGQNVTFRCDPISEHNRLYWYRQTLGQGPEFLTYFQNEAQLEKSRLLSDRFSAERPKGSFSTLEIQRTEQGDSAMYLCASSLGLSSYNEQFFGPGTRLTVL.

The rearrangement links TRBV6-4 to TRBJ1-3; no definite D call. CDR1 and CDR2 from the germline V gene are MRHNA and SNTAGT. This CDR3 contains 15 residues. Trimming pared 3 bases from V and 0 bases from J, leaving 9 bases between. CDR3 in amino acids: CASSESLFSGNTIYF. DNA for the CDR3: TGTGCCAGCAGTGAAAGCTTGTTCTCTGGAAACACCATATATTTT.

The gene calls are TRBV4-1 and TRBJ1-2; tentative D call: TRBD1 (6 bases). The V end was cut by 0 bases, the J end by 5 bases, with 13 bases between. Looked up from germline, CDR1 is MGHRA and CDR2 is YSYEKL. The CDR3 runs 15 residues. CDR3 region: CASSQDPPGEYGYTF. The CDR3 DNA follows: TGCGCCAGCAGCCAAGATCCCCCAGGGGAATATGGCTACACCTTC.

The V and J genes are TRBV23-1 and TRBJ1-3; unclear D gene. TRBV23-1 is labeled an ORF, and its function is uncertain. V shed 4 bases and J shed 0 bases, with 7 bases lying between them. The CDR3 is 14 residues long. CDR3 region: CASSPHSSGNTIYF. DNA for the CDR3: TGCGCCAGCAGTCCCCATTCCTCTGGAAACACCATATATTTT.

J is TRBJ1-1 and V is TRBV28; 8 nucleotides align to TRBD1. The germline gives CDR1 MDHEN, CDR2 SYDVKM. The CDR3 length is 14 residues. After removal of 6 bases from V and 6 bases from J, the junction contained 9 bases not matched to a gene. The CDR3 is CASRTGEGLAEAFF. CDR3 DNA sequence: TGTGCCAGCAGGACAGGGGAAGGCCTCGCTGAAGCTTTCTTT.

This CDR3 reads CASSLAQGGDEKLFF. CDR3 nucleotides: TGCGCCAGCAGCTTGGCCCAGGGTGGGGATGAAAAACTGTTTTTT. The chain couples TRBV5-1 to TRBJ1-4; D is possibly TRBD1 (5 bases). The CDR3 consists of 15 residues. CDR1 and CDR2 (germline): SGHRS, YFSETQ. Trimming removed 0 bases from V and 6 bases from J, with 12 bases in between.

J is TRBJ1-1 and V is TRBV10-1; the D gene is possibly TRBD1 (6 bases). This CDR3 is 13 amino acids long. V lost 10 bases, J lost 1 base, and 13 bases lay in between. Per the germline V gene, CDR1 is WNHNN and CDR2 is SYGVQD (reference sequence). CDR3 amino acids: CANLGHTNTEAFF. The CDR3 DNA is TGCGCCAACTTGGGACACACGAACACTGAAGCTTTCTTT.

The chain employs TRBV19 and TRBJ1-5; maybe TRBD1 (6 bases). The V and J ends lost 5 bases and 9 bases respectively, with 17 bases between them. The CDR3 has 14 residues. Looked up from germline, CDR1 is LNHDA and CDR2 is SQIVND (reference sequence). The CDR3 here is CASSHGRRGGPQHF. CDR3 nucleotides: TGTGCCAGTAGTCACGGACGGAGAGGGGGGCCCCAGCATTTT.